What follows are 32 T cell receptor beta chains derived from one specimen sequenced in a study of low-dose radiotherapy and immunotherapy resistance in tumors. Primers used for first-strand cDNA, a TRAV- and TRBV-specific set, covered both alpha and beta chains. Using a constant-region primer together with a V-primer adapter, TCRs were subjected to about 18 PCR cycles of amplification. In TCRdb, the reads were re-called with MiXCR into one record per CDR3 protein. Of some 13,000 distinct CDR3 sequences in the sample, under 80% were seen once. Receptors originate from a human donor with advanced metastatic prostate, ovarian, gallbladder or colorectal cancer (not recorded which). This table probably holds off-target reads from a library built for another chain.

The V gene is TRBV5-4, the J gene TRBJ1-2, with D perhaps TRBD1 (6 bases). The germline V gene encodes CDR1 SGHNT and CDR2 YYREEE (reference sequence). V was shortened by 4 bases and J by 4 bases, with 14 bases between the two germline ends. The CDR3 is 14 residues long. The CDR3 protein is CASSPTGSGYGYTF. The CDR3 coding sequence is TGTGCCAGCAGCCCCACAGGGAGTGGCTATGGCTACACCTTC.

The chain uses TRBV15 and TRBJ2-3, with 13 positions matching TRBD2. The junction had 17 bases not matched to a gene; V was cut back by 3 bases and J by 2 bases. The V gene's germline CDR1 is LNHNV and CDR2 YYDKDF (reference sequence). This CDR3 spans 21 amino acids. CDR3 coding DNA: TGTGCCACCAGCAGTGCCTTAACTCCGGGACTAGCGGGGTCCCCCACAGATACGCAGTATTTT. It translates to CATSSALTPGLAGSPTDTQYF.

The chain joins TRBV5-4 to TRBJ2-5, with 15 bases lining up with TRBD2. Germline V CDR1 and CDR2: SGHNT, YYREEE (reference sequence). This CDR3 is 16 amino acids long. Trimming at V came to 4 bases and at J to 4 bases, leaving 5 bases not matched to a gene. This CDR3 is CASSRPGLAGGETQYF. CDR3 nucleotide sequence: TGTGCCAGCAGCCGTCCGGGACTAGCGGGGGGAGAGACCCAGTACTTC. Complete variable domain (other parts from reference TRBV5-4 and TRBJ2-5): ETGVTQSPTHLIKTRGQQVTLRCSSQSGHNTVSWYQQALGQGPQFIFQYYREEENGRGNFPPRFSGLQFPNYSSELNVNALELDDSALYLCASSRPGLAGGETQYFGPGTRLLVL.

This clonotype was counted between two and nine times. DNA of the CDR3: TGCGCCAGCAGCCAGCCGACTAGAAGCTACGAGCAGTACTTC. It codes for CASSQPTRSYEQYF. V and J are TRBV4-1 and TRBJ2-7; a possible D gene is TRBD2 (6 bases). Germline loops: CDR1 MGHRA, CDR2 YSYEKL. The CDR3 runs to 14 residues. Trimming took off 3 bases at V and 3 bases at J, with 12 bases between the two ends.

This clonotype was counted a few times. The gene calls are TRBV7-8 and TRBJ1-5; TRBD1 matches 12 bases. Germline lookup yields CDR1 SGHVS and CDR2 FQNEAQ. This CDR3 contains 18 residues. The V segment lost 1 base and the J segment 5 bases; nucleotides outside the gene matches: 9. The CDR3 is CASSLEGQGAGGYQPQHF. The CDR3 coding sequence is TGTGCCAGCAGCTTAGAGGGACAGGGGGCGGGGGGGTATCAGCCCCAGCATTTT. Based on the CDR3 plus reference TRBV7-8 and TRBJ1-5, the full variable domain is GAGVSQSPRYKVAKRGQDVALRCDPISGHVSLFWYQQALGQGPEFLTYFQNEAQLDKSGLPSDRFFAERPEGSVSTLKIQRTQQEDSAVYLCASSLEGQGAGGYQPQHFGDGTRLSIL.

The rearrangement joins TRBV14 to TRBJ1-3; TRBD1 agrees at 8 bases. J gave up 8 bases and V 6 bases, and 6 bases lay outside the gene matches. CDR1 and CDR2 from the germline V gene are SGHDN and FVKESK. CDR3 size: 13 residues. The CDR3: CASRRTGGHTIYF. Written as DNA, the CDR3 is TGTGCCAGCAGGCGTACAGGGGGGCACACCATATATTTT.

This chain uses TRBV6-1 with TRBJ2-7, with no clear D. The CDR3 sequence is 12 residues long. Trimming took off 2 bases at V and 4 bases at J, with 6 bases between the two ends. CDR1 and CDR2 (germline): MNHNS, SASEGT. The CDR3 nucleotides read TGTGCCAGCAGTGAAATCGGGTACGAGCAGTACTTC. It is translated as CASSEIGYEQYF.

The V and J genes are TRBV2 and TRBJ2-7, with D possibly TRBD2 on 5 matching bases. CDR1 and CDR2 (germline): SNHLY, FYNNEI. This CDR3 comprises 14 residues. Trimming took 1 base from V and 6 from J, leaving 13 bases between them. DNA of the CDR3: TGTGCCAGCAGTGAAGACGGAGGCCTCAGCGAGCAGTACTTC. Its translation is CASSEDGGLSEQYF.

The chain has TRBV7-8 and TRBJ2-7, with TRBD2 matching over 11 bases. The CDR3 extends over 16 amino acids. Germline V gene data show CDR1 as SGHVS and CDR2 as FQNEAQ. The V segment lost 0 bases and the J segment 3 bases; nucleotides outside the gene matches: 4. CDR3 region: CASSLATSGDHYEQYF. The DNA of the CDR3 is TGTGCCAGCAGCTTAGCGACTAGCGGGGACCACTACGAGCAGTACTTC.

The chain combines TRBV27 with TRBJ1-2; D not certain. The germline V gene encodes CDR1 MNHEY and CDR2 SMNVEV (reference sequence). The CDR3 covers 14 residues. The V end lost 5 bases, the J end lost 4 bases, and 14 bases lay between the germline ends. The CDR3 reads CASSPPGNLYGYTF. As DNA, the CDR3 is TGTGCCAGCAGTCCGCCGGGGAACCTCTATGGCTACACCTTC.

The chain uses TRBV19 and TRBJ1-2; no clear D. V lost 5 bases to trimming and J lost 3 bases, with 13 bases between them. The CDR3 length is 14 residues. CDR1 and CDR2 (germline): LNHDA, SQIVND (reference sequence). CDR3 residues: CASSVRDGDYGYTF. The CDR3 region has the DNA TGTGCCAGTAGTGTCCGGGATGGGGACTATGGCTACACCTTC. The whole variable domain, filled in from reference TRBV19 and TRBJ1-2, reads DGGITQSPKYLFRKEGQNVTLSCEQNLNHDAMYWYRQDPGQGLRLIYYSQIVNDFQKGDIAEGYSVSREKKESFPLTVTSAQKNPTAFYLCASSVRDGDYGYTFGSGTRLTVV.

This chain links TRBV12-3 or TRBV12-4 with TRBJ1-2, with no clear D. CDR3 size: 14 residues. V was pared by 6 bases and J by 2 bases, with 13 bases between. CDR3 in amino acids: CASREGGVNYGYTF. In nucleotides, the CDR3 is TGTGCCAGCAGGGAGGGAGGAGTCAACTATGGCTACACCTTC.

This chain uses TRBV19 with TRBJ1-2; D is unresolved. V was trimmed by 5 bases and J by 4 bases, leaving 11 bases between them. The CDR3 sequence is 13 residues long. CDR1 and CDR2 (germline): LNHDA, SQIVND (reference sequence). This chain's CDR3 is CASSPRLAYGYTF. CDR3 bases: TGTGCCAGTAGTCCTCGGTTAGCCTATGGCTACACCTTC.

This clonotype was detected a few times. The chain employs TRBV24-1 and TRBJ1-1; D is ambiguous. The germline gives CDR1 KGHDR, CDR2 SFDVKD. The CDR3 runs to 13 residues. Between the trimmed V and J ends, which lost 7 bases and 4 bases, there was a span of 12 bases. The CDR3 protein is CATSSKESTEAFF. The CDR3 DNA reads TGTGCCACCAGCTCAAAGGAGAGCACTGAAGCTTTCTTT.

The table lists this clonotype with a count of one. The chain employs TRBV5-1 and TRBJ2-5; no definite D call. V was clipped by 2 bases and J by 5 bases, with 10 bases between them. Germline V CDR1 and CDR2: SGHRS, YFSETQ. This CDR3 is built from 13 residues. The CDR3 loop reads CASSFSIRETQYF. The CDR3 nucleotides are TGCGCCAGCAGCTTCTCCATAAGGGAGACCCAGTACTTC.

The chain employs TRBV7-8 and TRBJ2-5, with D tentatively TRBD1 (5 bases). Germline-derived CDR1 and CDR2 are SGHVS and FQNEAQ. This CDR3 has 15 residues. Trimming removed 3 bases from V and 1 base from J, with 12 bases in between. CDR3 nucleotide sequence: TGTGCCAGCAGCTTCTCCAGGGTCTCCCAAGAGACCCAGTACTTC. This codes for CASSFSRVSQETQYF.

This chain joins TRBV14 and TRBJ1-1; D ambiguous. The germline V gene encodes CDR1 SGHDN and CDR2 FVKESK. CDR3 length equals 15 residues. The germline V and J ends were trimmed by 1 base and 1 base, with 10 bases remaining between them. The CDR3 DNA is TGTGCCAGCAGCCAAGTGTCGGGCAGGAACACTGAAGCTTTCTTT. Amino acids: CASSQVSGRNTEAFF.

The chain is built from TRBV24-1 and TRBJ1-1; a weak D match, TRBD1 (6 bases). Germline lookup yields CDR1 KGHDR and CDR2 SFDVKD. Trimming pared 9 bases from V and 5 bases from J, leaving 33 bases between. The CDR3 is 19 residues long. The CDR3 loop reads CATYRRGAQGWGLRTEAFF. The CDR3 nucleotides are TGTGCCACCTACAGAAGGGGGGCACAGGGATGGGGTCTGCGAACTGAAGCTTTCTTT.

This chain connects TRBV10-3 to TRBJ2-7; D call uncertain. This CDR3 is built from 12 residues. Trimming took off 0 bases at V and 4 bases at J, with 4 bases between the two ends. Germline values: CDR1 ENHRY, CDR2 SYGVKD. The CDR3 region is CAISESGYEQYF. In nucleotides, the CDR3 is TGTGCCATCAGTGAGTCCGGGTACGAGCAGTACTTC.

This clonotype was recorded only once. The chain carries TRBV19 and TRBJ1-5; possible D gene TRBD1, 5 bases. The CDR3 contains 12 residues. V was shortened by 4 bases and J by 7 bases, with 8 bases between the two germline ends. Per the germline V gene, CDR1 is LNHDA and CDR2 is SQIVND (reference sequence). The CDR3 region is CASSTGDQPQHF. In nucleotides, the CDR3 is TGTGCCAGTAGTACTGGGGACCAGCCCCAGCATTTT. Drawing the rest from reference TRBV19 and TRBJ1-5, the complete variable domain is DGGITQSPKYLFRKEGQNVTLSCEQNLNHDAMYWYRQDPGQGLRLIYYSQIVNDFQKGDIAEGYSVSREKKESFPLTVTSAQKNPTAFYLCASSTGDQPQHFGDGTRLSIL.

This clonotype was detected only a few times. J is TRBJ2-5 and V is TRBV5-4, with 9 bases lining up with TRBD2. CDR1 and CDR2 (germline): SGHNT, YYREEE (reference sequence). After removal of 0 bases from V and 4 bases from J, the junction contained 4 bases not matched to a gene. The CDR3 spans 15 residues. The CDR3 spells CASSLGPAGGETQYF. CDR3 bases: TGTGCCAGCAGCTTGGGTCCAGCGGGGGGAGAGACCCAGTACTTC.

The rearrangement joins TRBV2 to TRBJ2-1; no clear D. The germline V gene has CDR1 SNHLY and CDR2 FYNNEI. The V end was cut by 10 bases, the J end by 8 bases, with 15 bases between. The CDR3 length is 12 residues. CDR3 nucleotides: TGTGCCAATCGACTCGGGTCCGATGAGCAGTTCTTC. Protein: CANRLGSDEQFF.

This chain uses TRBV2 with TRBJ2-3; 7 bases fit TRBD2. This CDR3 region has 16 residues. V dropped 6 bases and J dropped 0; count of bases not matched to a gene: 9. Germline assignment: CDR1 SNHLY and CDR2 FYNNEI. CDR3 sequence reads: CASRDYSGRSTDTQYF. The CDR3 coding sequence is TGTGCCAGCAGGGATTATAGCGGGCGAAGCACAGATACGCAGTATTTT. Looking up the rest from reference TRBV2 and TRBJ2-3 gives the full variable domain: EPEVTQTPSHQVTQMGQEVILRCVPISNHLYFYWYRQILGQKVEFLVSFYNNEISEKSEIFDDQFSVERPDGSNFTLKIRSTKLEDSAMYFCASRDYSGRSTDTQYFGPGTRLTVL.

This clonotype was counted between two and nine times. The chain joins TRBV30 to TRBJ2-1, with 9 bases that match TRBD2. The germline V gene has CDR1 GTSNPN and CDR2 SVGIG (reference sequence). The CDR3 runs 15 residues. Trimming at V came to 0 bases and at J to 9 bases, leaving 9 bases not matched to a gene. As DNA, the CDR3 is TGTGCCTGGAGTGTGAGAAGGCTAGCGGGGACTGAGCAGTTCTTC. It translates to CAWSVRRLAGTEQFF.

This chain connects TRBV5-1 to TRBJ2-3, with 13 positions matching TRBD2. The CDR3 totals 16 residues. The J segment lost 2 bases and the V segment lost 4 bases, leaving 4 bases of the junction unmatched. Per germline, CDR1 SGHRS and CDR2 YFSETQ. The CDR3 nucleotides are TGCGCCAGCAGCCGGGGACTAGCGGGGACCACAGATACGCAGTATTTT. Its translation: CASSRGLAGTTDTQYF.

The DNA of the CDR3 is TGTGCCAGCAGCCAGGGGCGGGGTTCGGGTGAGCAGTTCTTC. It specifies CASSQGRGSGEQFF. The chain is built from TRBV2 and TRBJ2-1; either TRBD1 or TRBD2 may supply D (6 bases each). Trimming cost V 6 bases and J 9 bases, with 18 bases left between them. Germline CDR1 reads SNHLY; CDR2 reads FYNNEI. The CDR3 spans 14 residues.

This clonotype was seen only a few times. The J gene is TRBJ2-3, the V gene TRBV1; the D call TRBD1 from the table was never checked on the DNA. TRBV1 is marked as a pseudogene. The CDR3 runs 14 residues. In DNA, the CDR3 is TGTGCCAGCAGCCGAGACCGGGACACCGATACGCAGTATTTT. It yields the protein CASSRDRDTDTQYF.

The chain links TRBV6-2 or TRBV6-3 to TRBJ1-2, with 7 nucleotides matching TRBD1. The trim removed 9 bases at V and 4 bases at J, leaving 8 bases unmatched. Germline assignment: CDR1 MNHEY and CDR2 SVGEGT. The CDR3 spans 13 residues. The CDR3 DNA is TGTGCCAGTACCCGGGACAGTTTCTATGGCTACACCTTC. It encodes CASTRDSFYGYTF.

The V and J genes are TRBV7-6 and TRBJ1-5; no reliable D call. The CDR3 consists of 13 residues. V shed 2 bases and J shed 0 bases, with 2 bases lying between them. Germline V lookup: CDR1 SGHVS, CDR2 FNYEAQ. The CDR3 coding sequence is TGTGCCAGCAGCTTAAATAGCAATCAGCCCCAGCATTTT. Residues: CASSLNSNQPQHF. Full variable domain (remainder filled in from reference TRBV7-6 and TRBJ1-5): GAGVSQSPRYKVTKRGQDVALRCDPISGHVSLYWYRQALGQGPEFLTYFNYEAQQDKSGLPNDRFSAERPEGSISTLTIQRTEQRDSAMYRCASSLNSNQPQHFGDGTRLSIL.

The CDR3 is CASSQGRGGYEQYF. CDR3 DNA sequence: TGCGCCAGCAGCCAAGGCCGAGGGGGGTACGAGCAGTACTTC. The J gene is TRBJ2-7, the V gene TRBV4-1; D possibly matches TRBD1 or TRBD2 (6 bases each). The germline V and J ends were trimmed by 1 base and 4 bases, with 11 bases remaining between them. The germline gives CDR1 MGHRA, CDR2 YSYEKL. The CDR3 has 14 residues.

The chain has TRBV14 and TRBJ2-7; 8 nucleotides line up with TRBD1. V shed 4 bases, J shed 2 bases, and the junction held 4 bases outside the gene matches. Germline CDR1 is SGHDN and CDR2 is FVKESK. The CDR3 runs to 14 residues. The CDR3 bases are TGTGCCAGCAGCCGACAGGGGATCCCCTACGAGCAGTACTTC. This codes for CASSRQGIPYEQYF. Supplemented by reference TRBV14 and TRBJ2-7, the full variable domain reads EAGVTQFPSHSVIEKGQTVTLRCDPISGHDNLYWYRRVMGKEIKFLLHFVKESKQDESGMPNNRFLAERTGGTYSTLKVQPAELEDSGVYFCASSRQGIPYEQYFGPGTRLTVT.

The chain has TRBV7-9 and TRBJ1-1; maybe TRBD1 (5 bases). The V and J ends lost 3 bases and 2 bases respectively, with 13 bases between them. CDR3 length: 15 amino acids. Per the germline V gene, CDR1 is SEHNR and CDR2 is FQNEAQ (reference sequence). CDR3 loop: CASSLGGKINTEAFF. The CDR3 nucleotides read TGTGCCAGCAGCTTGGGGGGGAAGATCAACACTGAAGCTTTCTTT. The whole variable domain, remainder taken from reference TRBV7-9 and TRBJ1-1, is DTGVSQNPRHKITKRGQNVTFRCDPISEHNRLYWYRQTLGQGPEFLTYFQNEAQLEKSRLLSDRFSAERPKGSFSTLEIQRTEQGDSAMYLCASSLGGKINTEAFFGQGTRLTVV.